These 16 T cell receptor beta chains share one sample of origin, sequenced in a study of neurological immune-mediated disorders. Time point described: technical triplicate 2. MiXCR, run by TCRdb on the 5' RACE reads, gives a single entry per CDR3 protein. The repertoire includes about 32,000 distinct CDR3 sequences, roughly 15% of them detected once, and approximately 5.6% sits in the top ten. Specimen: CD4+ T cells from blood. These receptor sequences come from a female donor with HTLV-1-associated myelopathy (HAM/TSP).

This clonotype was seen at least ten times. The V and J genes are TRBV10-3 and TRBJ2-7; 8 bases agree with TRBD1. This CDR3 contains 15 residues. The V gene's germline CDR1 is ENHRY and CDR2 SYGVKD. V shed 6 bases and J 3 bases; nucleotides not matched to a gene: 10. The CDR3 nucleotides are TGTGCCATCAGCGCCAGGGACAGGACGAACTACGAGCAGTACTTC. This translates into CAISARDRTNYEQYF.

This clonotype was observed many times. This chain joins TRBV24-1 and TRBJ2-1; 7 positions agree with TRBD2. Per the germline V gene, CDR1 is KGHDR and CDR2 is SFDVKD. The CDR3 is 16 residues long. V trimming: 12 bases; J trimming: 0 bases; junction bases outside the gene matches: 13. The CDR3 DNA follows: TGTGCCGTTAACGGGGCATCGGGGGGCTCCTACAATGAGCAGTTCTTC. It translates to CAVNGASGGSYNEQFF.

This clonotype was counted at least ten times. The J gene is TRBJ2-1, the V gene TRBV19, with unresolved D. Per germline, CDR1 LNHDA and CDR2 SQIVND (reference sequence). V lost 5 bases, J lost 10 bases, and 27 bases lay in between. This CDR3 spans 17 amino acids. The CDR3 spells CASSSGRSGWYADEQFF. The CDR3, as DNA: TGTGCCAGTAGTTCCGGACGTTCCGGTTGGTACGCGGACGAGCAGTTCTTC.

This clonotype appeared many times. The CDR3 region has the DNA TGTGCCAGCAGCCAAGATTTGCGGGGAACCCCCGGAGGTCGGCTCTCCTACGAGCAGTACTTC. Translated, it gives CASSQDLRGTPGGRLSYEQYF. The V call is TRBV3-1, the J call TRBJ2-7; the D gene is possibly TRBD2 (6 bases). The CDR3 consists of 21 residues. CDR1 and CDR2 (germline): LGHDT, YNNKEL (reference sequence). Trimming cost V 0 bases and J 0 bases, with 27 bases left between them.

About this clonotype: The junction shows a germline mismatch at one end, possibly a read error. The rearrangement joins TRBV7-2 to TRBJ2-5; the D call may be TRBD1 or TRBD2 (5 bases each). TRBJ2-1 explains the end of the DNA better; the J call may be wrong. Germline values: CDR1 SGHTA, CDR2 FQGNSA. The CDR3 is 14 residues long. The CDR3 bases are TGTGCCAGTAGCTTAGCAGGAAGGGGAGAGACCCAGTTCTTC. Translated, it gives CASSLAGRGETQFF.

This clonotype has at least ten counts. The chain employs TRBV29-1 and TRBJ2-3; D unresolved. This CDR3 has 14 residues. The V gene's germline CDR1 is SQVTM and CDR2 ANQGSEA. V was cut by 3 bases and J by 1 base, with 11 bases left in between. Here the CDR3 reads CSVDVRRGTDTQYF. DNA for the CDR3: TGCAGCGTTGATGTTAGACGAGGCACAGATACGCAGTATTTT.

There are many counts of this clonotype. V is TRBV9 and J is TRBJ2-3; D not resolved. The CDR3 loop spans 13 amino acids. Germline CDR1 reads SGDLS; CDR2 reads YYNGEE. Trimming shortened V by 0 bases and J by 3 bases, and 5 bases separated the two germline ends. This CDR3 reads CASSVEGTDTQYF. CDR3 nucleotides: TGTGCCAGCAGCGTAGAAGGGACAGATACGCAGTATTTT. Drawing the rest from reference TRBV9 and TRBJ2-3, the complete variable domain is DSGVTQTPKHLITATGQRVTLRCSPRSGDLSVYWYQQSLDQGLQFLIQYYNGEERAKGNILERFSAQQFPDLHSELNLSSLELGDSALYFCASSVEGTDTQYFGPGTRLTVL.

This clonotype is judged medium-sized. V gene TRBV7-8 combines with J gene TRBJ2-1, with TRBD1 as a possible D gene (5 bases). The CDR3 sequence is 16 residues long. Trimming cost V 7 bases and J 0 bases, with 16 bases left between them. Germline values: CDR1 SGHVS, CDR2 FQNEAQ. The CDR3 loop reads CASTLQGASSYNEQFF. CDR3 nucleotide sequence: TGTGCCAGCACGCTCCAGGGCGCAAGCTCCTACAATGAGCAGTTCTTC.

Ten or more counts support this clonotype. J is TRBJ1-4 and V is TRBV3-1, with no clear D. The CDR3 has 12 residues. The V end lost 4 bases, the J end lost 8 bases, and 8 bases lay between the germline ends. Germline V lookup: CDR1 LGHDT, CDR2 YNNKEL (reference sequence). The CDR3 reads CASSPRSEKLFF. The DNA for the CDR3 is TGTGCCAGCAGCCCTCGGTCCGAAAAACTGTTTTTT.

This clonotype occurred many times. V gene TRBV7-6 combines with J gene TRBJ2-5; TRBD1 matches at 7 bases. This CDR3 has 15 amino acids. In germline, CDR1 is SGHVS, CDR2 FNYEAQ. V was clipped by 0 bases and J by 3 bases; unmatched bases: 4. The CDR3 reads CASSLAFGTEETQYF. The DNA for the CDR3 is TGTGCCAGCAGCTTAGCGTTCGGGACAGAAGAGACCCAGTACTTC.

This clonotype has ten or more counts. The rearrangement links TRBV20-1 to TRBJ2-5; weak D call: TRBD1 (6 bases). Trimming took off 4 bases at V and 5 bases at J, with 17 bases between the two ends. In germline, CDR1 is DFQATT, CDR2 SNEGSKA (reference sequence). This CDR3 spans 14 amino acids. The CDR3 DNA follows: TGCAGTGCTACCTCGGCTACAGGGTTGGAGACCCAGTACTTC. Its protein is CSATSATGLETQYF.

This clonotype was found many times. V usage is TRBV2 and J usage is TRBJ2-7; a possible D gene is TRBD1 (6 bases). The germline V gene has CDR1 SNHLY and CDR2 FYNNEI. The CDR3 loop spans 13 amino acids. With 6 bases removed from V and 2 bases from J, the gap between germline ends came to 11 bases. The CDR3: CASRMWTAYEQYF. The CDR3 bases are TGTGCCAGCAGAATGTGGACAGCCTACGAGCAGTACTTC. Full variable domain (remainder filled in from reference TRBV2 and TRBJ2-7): EPEVTQTPSHQVTQMGQEVILRCVPISNHLYFYWYRQILGQKVEFLVSFYNNEISEKSEIFDDQFSVERPDGSNFTLKIRSTKLEDSAMYFCASRMWTAYEQYFGPGTRLTVT.

V usage is TRBV5-1 and J usage is TRBJ2-5, with 10 bases fitting TRBD2. The V gene end was trimmed by 6 bases and the J gene end by 2 bases; junction bases not matched to a gene: 7. The CDR3 length is 15 residues. Germline V gives CDR1 SGHRS, CDR2 YFSETQ. The CDR3 loop reads CASIIGTSEQETQYF. DNA for the CDR3: TGCGCCAGCATCATAGGGACTAGCGAACAAGAGACCCAGTACTTC.

This clonotype has a count of ten or more. The chain combines TRBV18 with TRBJ2-7; D call uncertain. The CDR3 is 13 amino acids. Germline V lookup: CDR1 KGHSH, CDR2 LQKENI. Trimming stripped 6 bases from V and 2 bases from J, with 11 bases between. The CDR3 DNA is TGTGCCAGCTCTGTCAGCTCTACCTACGAGCAGTACTTC. Its translation is CASSVSSTYEQYF.

This clonotype showed up many times. This sequence joins TRBV4-1 and TRBJ2-7; D is perhaps TRBD1 (6 bases). The V end was cut by 5 bases, the J end by 6 bases, with 20 bases between. The CDR3 is made up of 15 amino acids. Germline V CDR1 and CDR2: MGHRA, YSYEKL. CDR3 region: CASSSIGQKRGEQYF. The DNA for the CDR3 is TGCGCCAGCAGCTCTATTGGACAGAAACGGGGCGAGCAGTACTTC.

This clonotype was found many times. This rearrangement joins TRBV6-1 to TRBJ1-3; TRBD1 is a possible D gene (6 bases). The germline gives CDR1 MNHNS, CDR2 SASEGT. The CDR3 contains 15 residues. V lost 6 bases and J lost 2, with 14 bases in between. CDR3 bases: TGTGCCAGCAGCACCTTAAGGACAGCTGGAAACACCATATATTTT. This codes for CASSTLRTAGNTIYF.